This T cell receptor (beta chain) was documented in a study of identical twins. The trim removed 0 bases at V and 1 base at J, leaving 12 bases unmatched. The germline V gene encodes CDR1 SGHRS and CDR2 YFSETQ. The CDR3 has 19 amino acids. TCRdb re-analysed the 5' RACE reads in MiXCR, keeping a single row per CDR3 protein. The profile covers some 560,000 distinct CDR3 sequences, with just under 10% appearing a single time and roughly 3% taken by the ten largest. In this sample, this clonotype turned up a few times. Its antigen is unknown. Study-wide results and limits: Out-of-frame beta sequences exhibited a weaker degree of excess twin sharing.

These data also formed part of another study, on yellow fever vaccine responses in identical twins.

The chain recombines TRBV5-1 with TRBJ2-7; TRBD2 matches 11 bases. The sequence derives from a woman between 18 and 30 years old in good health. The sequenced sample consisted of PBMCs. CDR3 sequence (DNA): TGCGCCAGCAGCTTGGACCGGGGACTAGCGGATCTCGGGTCCTACGAGCAGTACTTC. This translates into CASSLDRGLADLGSYEQYF.